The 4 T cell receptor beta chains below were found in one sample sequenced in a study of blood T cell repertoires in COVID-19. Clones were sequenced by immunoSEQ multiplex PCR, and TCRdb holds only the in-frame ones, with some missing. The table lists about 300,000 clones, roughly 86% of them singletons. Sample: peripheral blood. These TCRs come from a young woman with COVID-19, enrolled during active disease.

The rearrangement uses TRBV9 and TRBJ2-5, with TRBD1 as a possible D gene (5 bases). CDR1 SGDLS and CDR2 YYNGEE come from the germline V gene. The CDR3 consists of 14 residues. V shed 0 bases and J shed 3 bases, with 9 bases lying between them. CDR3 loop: CASSVGDSKETQYF. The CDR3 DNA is TGTGCCAGCAGCGTAGGTGACAGTAAAGAGACCCAGTACTTC.

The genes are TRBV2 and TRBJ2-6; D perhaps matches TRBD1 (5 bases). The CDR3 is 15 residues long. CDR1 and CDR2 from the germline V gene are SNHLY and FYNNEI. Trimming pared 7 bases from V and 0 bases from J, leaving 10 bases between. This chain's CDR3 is CASNTGISGANVLTF. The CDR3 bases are TGTGCCAGCAATACAGGAATCTCTGGGGCCAACGTCCTGACTTTC.

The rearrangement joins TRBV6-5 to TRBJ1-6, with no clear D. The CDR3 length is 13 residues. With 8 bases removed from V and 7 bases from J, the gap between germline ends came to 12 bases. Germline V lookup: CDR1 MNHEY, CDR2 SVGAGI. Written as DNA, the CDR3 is TGTGCCAGCGCCCAATCGAGGAATTCACCCCTCCACTTT. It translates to CASAQSRNSPLHF.

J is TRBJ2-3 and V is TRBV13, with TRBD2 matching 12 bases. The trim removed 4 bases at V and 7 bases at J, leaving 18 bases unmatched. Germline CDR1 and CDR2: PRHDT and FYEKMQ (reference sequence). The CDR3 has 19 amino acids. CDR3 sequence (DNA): TGTGCCAGCAGCTCACCCCTAGGGACTAGCGGGCGAAAACGCCATACGCAGTATTTT. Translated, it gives CASSSPLGTSGRKRHTQYF.